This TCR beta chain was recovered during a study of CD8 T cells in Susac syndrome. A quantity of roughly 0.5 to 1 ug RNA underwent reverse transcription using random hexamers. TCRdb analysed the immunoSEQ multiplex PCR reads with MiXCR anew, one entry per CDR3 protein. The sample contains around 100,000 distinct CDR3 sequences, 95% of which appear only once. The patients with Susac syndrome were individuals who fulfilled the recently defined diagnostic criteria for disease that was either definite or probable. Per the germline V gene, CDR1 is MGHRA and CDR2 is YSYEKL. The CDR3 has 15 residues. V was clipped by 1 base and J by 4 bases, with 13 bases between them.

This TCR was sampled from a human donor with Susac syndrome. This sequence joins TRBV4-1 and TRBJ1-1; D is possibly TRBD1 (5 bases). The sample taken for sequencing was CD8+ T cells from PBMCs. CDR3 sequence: CASSQVTPGRTEAFF. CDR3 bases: TGCGCCAGCAGCCAAGTCACACCAGGGCGCACTGAAGCTTTCTTT.